This TCR beta chain was recorded in a study of blood T cells in healthy people across ages. It was with a sample-barcoded 5' primer and a J-beta primer mix that a second PCR of about 7 to 12 cycles was run. TCRdb re-derived calls from the 5' RACE reads in MiXCR, one entry per CDR3 protein. The sample carries 1.5 million to 2 million distinct CDR3 sequences, around half recorded once. At least 6 million PBMCs were isolated per sample. This clonotype showed up just a few times. Germline V gene sequence: CDR1 MNHEY, CDR2 SVGEGT. The V gene lost 5 bases and the J gene lost 3 bases, with 20 bases spanning the gap. CDR3 size: 16 residues.

V usage is TRBV6-2 or TRBV6-3 and J usage is TRBJ2-7; D gene uncertain. This clonotype was obtained from a woman aged 35 to 49 in good health. The sample comprised blood. The CDR3 is CASSPYIPNADYEQYF. CDR3 coding DNA: TGTGCCAGCAGTCCGTATATACCCAATGCGGACTACGAGCAGTACTTC.